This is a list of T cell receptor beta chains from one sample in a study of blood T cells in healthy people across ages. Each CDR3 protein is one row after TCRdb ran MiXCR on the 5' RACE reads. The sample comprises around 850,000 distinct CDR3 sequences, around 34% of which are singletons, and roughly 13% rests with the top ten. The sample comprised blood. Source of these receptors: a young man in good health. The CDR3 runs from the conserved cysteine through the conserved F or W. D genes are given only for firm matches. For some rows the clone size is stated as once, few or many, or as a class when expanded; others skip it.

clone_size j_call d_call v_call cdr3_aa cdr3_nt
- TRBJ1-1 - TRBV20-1 CSAPKGEYTEAFF TGCAGTGCCCCTAAGGGGGAGTACACTGAAGCTTTCTTT
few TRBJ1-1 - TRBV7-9 CASSSYGNTEAFF TGTGCCAGCAGTAGTTATGGGAACACTGAAGCTTTCTTT
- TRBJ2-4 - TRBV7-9 CASSLREDPNIQYF TGTGCCAGCAGCTTAAGGGAGGATCCAAACATTCAGTACTTC
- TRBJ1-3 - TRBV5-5 CASSLEVRRSGNTIYF TGTGCCAGCAGCTTGGAGGTCAGGCGCTCTGGAAACACCATATATTTT
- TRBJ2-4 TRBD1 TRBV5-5 CASSPDRGVTKNIQYF TGTGCCAGCAGTCCGGACAGGGGGGTGACCAAAAACATTCAGTACTTC
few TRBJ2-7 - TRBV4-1 CASSQINRGAVSYNEQYF TGCGCCAGCAGCCAGATTAATCGGGGGGCAGTCTCCTACAATGAGCAGTACTTC
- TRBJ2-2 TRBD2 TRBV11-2 CASSSGLAGGSTGELFF TGTGCCAGCAGCTCGGGACTAGCGGGGGGGAGCACCGGGGAGCTGTTTTTT
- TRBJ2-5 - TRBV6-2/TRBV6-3 CASRPDTESQETQYF TGTGCCAGCAGACCTGACACCGAGTCCCAAGAGACCCAGTACTTC
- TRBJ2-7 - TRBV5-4 CASTSISSYNEQYF TGTGCCAGCACGAGTATAAGCTCCTACAATGAGCAGTACTTC
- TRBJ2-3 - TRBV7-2 CASSSQSGGGTDTQYF TGTGCCAGCAGCTCCCAATCGGGGGGCGGCACAGATACGCAGTATTTT
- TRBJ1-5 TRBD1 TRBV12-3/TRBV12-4 CASSSVRDRNQPQHF TGTGCCAGCAGCTCCGTCCGGGACAGAAATCAGCCCCAGCATTTT
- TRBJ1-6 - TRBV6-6 CASSYSGDFRNSPLHF TGTGCCAGCAGTTACTCGGGGGACTTCAGGAATTCACCCCTCCACTTT
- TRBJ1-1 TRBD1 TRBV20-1 CSGPSHGRGRTEAFF TGCAGTGGCCCCAGCCACGGCAGGGGGCGGACTGAAGCTTTCTTT
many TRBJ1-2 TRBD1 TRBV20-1 CSARAVNRGNRDGYTF TGCAGTGCTAGAGCGGTTAACAGGGGAAATAGGGATGGCTACACCTTC